These 25 T cell receptor beta chains share one sample of origin, sequenced in a study of molecular identifiers for immune sequencing clone quantification. MiXCR, applied by TCRdb to the PCR reads, yields one record per CDR3 protein. There are tens of thousands of distinct CDR3 sequences in the sample; less than 20% occur only once, and approximately 1.5% lies in the top ten. The sample comprised naive CD8+ T cells from blood, with Jurkat cell RNA spiked in. This sample's subset: FACS-sorted CD8+CD4-CCR7+CD45RA+ naive T cells. All receptors derive from a human donor in good health. Some libraries in this study had Jurkat cell RNA spiked in.

This clonotype was detected ten times or more. The chain couples TRBV30 to TRBJ2-7; tentative D call: TRBD1 (6 bases). The CDR3 extends over 13 amino acids. Germline V lookup: CDR1 GTSNPN, CDR2 SVGIG (reference sequence). Trimming took off 3 bases at V and 5 bases at J, with 14 bases between the two ends. The chain's CDR3 is CAWRGRGLDEQYF. The CDR3 nucleotides read TGTGCCTGGAGAGGCAGGGGCCTGGACGAGCAGTACTTC.

This clonotype showed up many times. The chain is built from TRBV2 and TRBJ2-1; TRBD2 matches 9 bases. Germline V lookup: CDR1 SNHLY, CDR2 FYNNEI. J gave up 7 bases and V 3 bases, and 7 bases lay outside the gene matches. This CDR3 region has 15 residues. The CDR3 protein is CASSEGLAGENEQFF. In DNA, the CDR3 is TGTGCCAGCAGTGAGGGACTAGCTGGAGAAAATGAGCAGTTCTTC.

This clonotype was seen ten or more times. J is TRBJ1-1 and V is TRBV7-9, with TRBD1 as a possible D gene (6 bases). This CDR3 has 15 residues. Germline V CDR1 and CDR2: SEHNR, FQNEAQ (reference sequence). The V end lost 1 base, the J end lost 1 base, and 10 bases lay between the germline ends. The CDR3 protein is CASSLGGARNTEAFF. The CDR3 DNA is TGTGCCAGCAGCTTAGGGGGGGCCCGGAACACTGAAGCTTTCTTT.

Worth noting for this clonotype: Without the conserved terminal phenylalanine or tryptophan, this CDR3 likely stems from a read error. The chain joins TRBV4-2 to TRBJ2-1, with 11 positions matching TRBD2. With 4 bases clipped from V and 2 bases from J, the junction kept 7 bases outside the gene matches. The CDR3 is 17 residues long. Looked up from germline, CDR1 is LGHNA and CDR2 is YNFKEQ. The DNA for the CDR3 is TGTGCCAGCAGCCGCCCACCGGGACTAGCGGCCTACAATGAGCAGTTCTCC. Encoded protein: CASSRPPGLAAYNEQFS.

Turning to this clonotype: Given a much more abundant clone one base away, this may be a read error. The chain couples TRBV19 to TRBJ1-5; D ambiguous. The germline gives CDR1 LNHDA, CDR2 SQIVND (reference sequence). The CDR3 has 13 amino acids. CDR3 DNA sequence: TGTGCCGGTAGTCCCCTGATGAATCAGCCCCAGCATTTT. Residues: CAGSPLMNQPQHF.

Comments on this clonotype: Possible read error: a much larger clone is one base away. V is TRBV4-3 and J is TRBJ1-2; no clear D gene. The CDR3 length is 16 residues. The germline gives CDR1 LGHNA, CDR2 YSLEER. The CDR3 here is CASGQDREFLAVHYTF. DNA of the CDR3: TGCGCCAGCGGCCAAGATCGGGAATTTTTGGCAGTACACTACACCTTC.

This clonotype was detected only a few times. An end of the junction does not agree with germline; a read error may underlie this. The chain has TRBV12-3 or TRBV12-4 and TRBJ2-7, with D hard to call. CDR3 size: 12 residues. CDR3 sequence (DNA): TGTGCCAGCAGTTTAGATTGGGGTCGCAGGAATTTC. Translated, it gives CASSLDWGRRNF.

The CDR3 loop is CASSLSGVGYEQYF. DNA of the CDR3: TGTGCCAGCAGTTTATCAGGGGTCGGCTACGAGCAGTACTTC. The V call is TRBV27, the J call TRBJ2-7, with a possible D match to TRBD1 (5 bases). The CDR3 contains 14 residues. Germline CDR1 and CDR2: MNHEY and SMNVEV (reference sequence). Trimming cost V 0 bases and J 3 bases, with 9 bases left between them.

The sample holds many counts of this clonotype. The rearrangement uses TRBV27 and TRBJ2-7; 15 bases align to TRBD2. Looked up from germline, CDR1 is MNHEY and CDR2 is SMNVEV (reference sequence). V lost 8 bases, J lost 2 bases, and 7 bases stayed unmatched. The CDR3 is made up of 16 amino acids. The CDR3 DNA reads TGTGCCAGCCCAACCCGGACTAGCGGGAGGGCCTACGAGCAGTACTTC. This translates into CASPTRTSGRAYEQYF.

This chain links TRBV5-4 with TRBJ2-7; 7 positions match TRBD1. V shed 4 bases and J 5 bases; nucleotides not matched to a gene: 9. Germline V gene data show CDR1 as SGHNT and CDR2 as YYREEE (reference sequence). This CDR3 has 14 residues. The CDR3 bases are TGTGCCAGCAGCCCCTACAGGGGTTCCCACGAGCAGTACTTC. Amino acid sequence: CASSPYRGSHEQYF.

This clonotype was detected many times. The chain joins TRBV7-9 to TRBJ2-4; a possible D gene is TRBD1 (5 bases). The germline V and J ends were trimmed by 5 bases and 3 bases, with 17 bases remaining between them. The CDR3 runs 16 residues. Per the germline V gene, CDR1 is SEHNR and CDR2 is FQNEAQ (reference sequence). DNA for the CDR3: TGTGCCAGCAGCCACACTACAGGTCTGTTCAAAAACATTCAGTACTTC. It is translated as CASSHTTGLFKNIQYF.

There are many counts of this clonotype. J is TRBJ1-1 and V is TRBV6-6; 8 bases match TRBD1. Losses at the gene ends were 7 bases for V and 4 bases for J; bases not matched to a gene: 14. Germline CDR1 MNHNY, CDR2 SVGAGI (reference sequence). The CDR3 length is 16 residues. CDR3 DNA: TGTGCCAGCACCACCCCGAATCAGGGGGCTGGCACTGAAGCTTTCTTT. Translating gives CASTTPNQGAGTEAFF.

The chain employs TRBV2 and TRBJ2-5; either TRBD1 or TRBD2 may supply D (5 bases each). Germline V gives CDR1 SNHLY, CDR2 FYNNEI. This CDR3 has 14 amino acids. V was pared by 6 bases and J by 5 bases, with 16 bases between. The CDR3 region is CASRDGTPRETQYF. The DNA for the CDR3 is TGTGCCAGCAGGGACGGGACCCCGCGGGAGACCCAGTACTTC.

This clonotype was seen many times. The chain links TRBV6-5 to TRBJ1-1, with TRBD1 matching over 9 bases. Germline CDR1 MNHEY, CDR2 SVGAGI. The CDR3 sequence is 16 residues long. V shed 6 bases and J 0 bases; nucleotides not matched to a gene: 8. In nucleotides, the CDR3 is TGTGCCAGCAGAGGGGACAGGGTCTCTTTGAACACTGAAGCTTTCTTT. Its protein product is CASRGDRVSLNTEAFF.

This clonotype was found many times. V gene TRBV4-2 combines with J gene TRBJ2-1; possible D gene TRBD1, 5 bases. This CDR3 is 17 amino acids long. Trimming stripped 1 base from V and 0 bases from J, with 13 bases between. The V gene's germline CDR1 is LGHNA and CDR2 YNFKEQ. The chain's CDR3 is CASSQVQGRHSYNEQFF. The CDR3 nucleotides read TGTGCCAGCAGCCAAGTTCAGGGTCGCCACTCCTACAATGAGCAGTTCTTC.

This clonotype was counted between two and nine times. Mismatch with germline at one junction end may stem from a read error. The chain employs TRBV6-5 and TRBJ2-7; D is perhaps TRBD1 (6 bases). CDR3 size: 13 residues. The germline V gene encodes CDR1 MNHEY and CDR2 SVGAGI. Here the CDR3 reads CASSYSGQYGQYF. Written as DNA, the CDR3 is TGTGCCAGCAGTTACTCAGGACAGTACGGGCAGTACTTC.

This clonotype was found many times. The chain recombines TRBV28 with TRBJ2-2, with D unresolved. The CDR3 has 15 residues. Germline V gene sequence: CDR1 MDHEN, CDR2 SYDVKM. The germline V and J ends were trimmed by 6 bases and 0 bases, with 11 bases remaining between them. The CDR3 bases are TGTGCCAGCAGCCCTGTGCTAGCGAACACCGGGGAGCTGTTTTTT. It encodes CASSPVLANTGELFF.

This clonotype was found many times. The chain combines TRBV27 with TRBJ2-7; 9 bases match TRBD1. V lost 1 base and J lost 5; bases outside the gene matches: 9. CDR3 size: 16 residues. CDR1 MNHEY and CDR2 SMNVEV come from the germline V gene (reference sequence). CDR3 DNA: TGTGCCAGCAGTTTATTTATTGGGGACAGGGCCCACGAGCAGTACTTC. Amino acids: CASSLFIGDRAHEQYF.

The V call is TRBV7-6, the J call TRBJ2-3; 7 positions match TRBD2. The germline gives CDR1 SGHVS, CDR2 FNYEAQ. The CDR3 covers 13 residues. V gave up 4 bases and J gave up 5 bases; unmatched junction bases: 3. CDR3 amino acids: CASSYGGRDTQYF. DNA for the CDR3: TGTGCCAGCAGCTACGGCGGGAGAGATACGCAGTATTTT.

This clonotype was detected only a few times. The CDR3 carries no conserved terminal phenylalanine or tryptophan, so it likely arises from a read error. The chain links TRBV19 to TRBJ2-7; D is ambiguous. Germline CDR1 LNHDA, CDR2 SQIVND (reference sequence). The CDR3 contains 14 residues. The V end was cut by 1 base, the J end by 3 bases, with 10 bases between. In nucleotides, the CDR3 is TGTGCCAGTAGTATAGGGCCAGCTGGCTACGAGCAGTACCTC. It yields the protein CASSIGPAGYEQYL.

This chain connects TRBV11-3 to TRBJ2-1; the D call may be TRBD1 or TRBD2 (5 bases each). The CDR3 runs 16 residues. Germline V gene lookup returns CDR1 SGHNT and CDR2 YENEEA. V shed 5 bases and J shed 2 bases, with 16 bases lying between them. The CDR3 DNA reads as TGTGCCAGCAGCCCACAGAGGGCAGGGCCCTACAATGAGCAGTTCTTC. It codes for CASSPQRAGPYNEQFF. Based on the CDR3 plus reference TRBV11-3 and TRBJ2-1, the full variable domain is EAGVVQSPRYKIIEKKQPVAFWCNPISGHNTLYWYLQNLGQGPELLIRYENEEAVDDSQLPKDRFSAERLKGVDSTLKIQPAELGDSAVYLCASSPQRAGPYNEQFFGPGTRLTVL.

At least ten counts were recorded for this clonotype. This sequence joins TRBV18 and TRBJ2-5; D gene unclear. The CDR3 length is 14 residues. The V end was cut by 8 bases, the J end by 5 bases, with 18 bases between. Looked up from germline, CDR1 is KGHSH and CDR2 is LQKENI. The CDR3 here is CASANGPTAETQYF. DNA of the CDR3: TGTGCCAGCGCAAATGGACCGACGGCGGAGACCCAGTACTTC.

The chain has TRBV12-3 or TRBV12-4 and TRBJ2-7, with D uncertain. The CDR3 is 12 residues long. The V gene lost 4 bases and the J gene lost 3 bases, with 7 bases spanning the gap. CDR3 residues: CASSSALYEQYF. CDR3 DNA: TGTGCCAGCAGTTCCGCCCTCTACGAGCAGTACTTC.

Ten or more counts support this clonotype. The gene calls are TRBV30 and TRBJ1-1; D remains unclear. Trimming pared 7 bases from V and 0 bases from J, leaving 12 bases between. Germline V gives CDR1 GTSNPN, CDR2 SVGIG (reference sequence). This CDR3 is built from 13 residues. CDR3 nucleotide sequence: TGTGCCTCAGACGGGATCATGAACACTGAAGCTTTCTTT. It encodes CASDGIMNTEAFF. The whole variable domain, filled in from reference TRBV30 and TRBJ1-1, reads SQTIHQWPATLVQPVGSPLSLECTVEGTSNPNLYWYRQAAGRGLQLLFYSVGIGQISSEVPQNLSASRPQDRQFILSSKKLLLSDSGFYLCASDGIMNTEAFFGQGTRLTVV.

The chain has TRBV10-1 and TRBJ2-1; TRBD1 matches at 8 bases. The CDR3 is made up of 15 amino acids. Germline V CDR1 and CDR2: WNHNN, SYGVQD (reference sequence). The V gene end was trimmed by 5 bases and the J gene end by 7 bases; junction bases not matched to a gene: 10. The CDR3 sequence: CASSWGQENQNEQFF. The CDR3 DNA reads TGCGCCAGCAGTTGGGGACAGGAGAACCAAAATGAGCAGTTCTTC.